This T cell receptor beta chain was recorded in a study of blood T cell repertoires in COVID-19. All enrollees were roughly 18 to 89 years old and from about 25 US areas. Recovered status in Cohort 3 required two negative PCRs, clearance, or symptom resolution. The CDR3 has 14 amino acids. V shed 8 bases and J shed 5 bases, with 15 bases lying between them. Germline loops: CDR1 MNHEY, CDR2 SVGAGI. The method was immunoSEQ multiplex PCR; TCRdb's version includes in-frame clones alone and lacks a portion of them. The sample has around 260,000 clones; approximately 83% are singletons. The TCR was taken from a woman aged 25 to 45 who had recovered from COVID-19. The specimen sequenced was PBMCs or T cells enriched from blood (not recorded which). The rearrangement links TRBV6-5 to TRBJ2-2; D possibly corresponds to TRBD2 (6 bases). This CDR3 reads CASLADDLTGELFF. As DNA, the CDR3 is TGTGCCAGCTTAGCGGACGACTTGACCGGGGAGCTGTTTTTT.